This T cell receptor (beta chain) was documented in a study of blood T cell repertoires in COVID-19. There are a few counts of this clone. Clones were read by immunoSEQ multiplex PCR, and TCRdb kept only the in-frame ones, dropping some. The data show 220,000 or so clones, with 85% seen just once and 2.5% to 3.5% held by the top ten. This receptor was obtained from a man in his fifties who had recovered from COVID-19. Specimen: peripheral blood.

The CDR3 DNA is TGTGCCAGCAACAGGGTGAACGAAGCTTTCTTT. Protein: CASNRVNEAFF. The chain is built from TRBV19 and TRBJ1-1, with D possibly matching TRBD1 (6 bases). From germline, CDR1 is LNHDA and CDR2 SQIVND (reference sequence). The CDR3 consists of 11 residues. V lost 9 bases and J lost 8, with 13 bases in between.